The subject of this entry is one TCR beta chain. The sample comes from a study of shared clonotypes between healthy human individuals. Repertoires were generated with immunoSEQ multiplex PCR, while TCRdb's copy carries only in-frame clones and drops some. The table shows 1 million to 1.2 million clones, with roughly 77% occurring only once. The CDR3 loop spans 17 amino acids. V was cut by 1 base and J by 1 base, with 16 bases left in between. Germline V gene data show CDR1 as SGHTA and CDR2 as FQGTGA. The sequence was obtained from a man aged 18 to 30 in good health. Some clones in this sample may be carry-over from other donors' samples. Sequencing was done on a sample of memory CD4+ T cells from PBMCs. Subset defined: CD45RA-negative fraction. This sequence joins TRBV7-3 and TRBJ1-1, with D perhaps TRBD1 (6 bases). The CDR3 DNA reads as TGTGCCAGCAGCTTAAACCCCGGGGGCGGGCCGAACACTGAAGCTTTCTTT. Amino acid sequence: CASSLNPGGGPNTEAFF.